This T cell receptor beta chain was sequenced during a study of identical twins. Note on this clonotype: Its specificity is unknown.

Study-wide points: The abundant beta clonotypes from cord blood had fewer insertions, and memory repertoires had none of this. Findings depended on cross-sectional statistics rather than tracking the same donors.

The germline V gene has CDR1 SSHAT and CDR2 FNYEAQ (reference sequence). The CDR3 length is 15 residues. TCRdb used MiXCR to reprocess the 5' RACE reads, holding one entry per CDR3 protein. The sample contains 1.5 million to 2 million distinct CDR3 sequences, around 33% of which appear only once. The sample consisted of cord blood. This TCR was sampled from a newborn girl in good health. The rearrangement links TRBV7-7 to TRBJ2-5; 9 positions agree with TRBD2. The chain's CDR3 is CAGSFNSGRVETQYF. The CDR3 DNA sequence: TGTGCTGGCAGCTTTAATAGCGGGAGAGTAGAGACCCAGTACTTC.